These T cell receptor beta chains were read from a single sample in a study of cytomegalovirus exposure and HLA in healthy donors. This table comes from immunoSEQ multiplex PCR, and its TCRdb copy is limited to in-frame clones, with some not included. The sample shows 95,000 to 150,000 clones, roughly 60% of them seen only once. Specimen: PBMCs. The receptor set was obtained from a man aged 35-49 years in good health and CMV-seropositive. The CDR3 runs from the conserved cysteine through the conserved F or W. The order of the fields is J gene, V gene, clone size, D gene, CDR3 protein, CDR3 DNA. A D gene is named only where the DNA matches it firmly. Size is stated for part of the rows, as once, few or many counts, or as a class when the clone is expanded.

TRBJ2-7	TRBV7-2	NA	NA	CASSLRYYEQYF	TGTGCCAGCAGCCTGCGATACTACGAGCAGTACTTC
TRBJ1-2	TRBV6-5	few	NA	CASSPGMRYGYTF	TGTGCCAGCAGTCCCGGGATGCGCTATGGCTACACCTTC
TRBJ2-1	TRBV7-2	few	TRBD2	CASSLKKTSSLNEQFF	TGTGCCAGCAGCTTAAAAAAGACTAGCAGTCTCAATGAGCAGTTCTTC
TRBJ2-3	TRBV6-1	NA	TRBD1	CASSELRTGYTQYF	TGTGCCAGCAGTGAACTCCGGACAGGGTATACGCAGTATTTT
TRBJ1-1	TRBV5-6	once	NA	CASSLSAGNTEAFF	TGTGCCAGCAGCTTGTCGGCAGGGAACACTGAAGCTTTCTTT
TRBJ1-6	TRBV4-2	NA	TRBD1	CASSPSQGMNSPLHF	TGTGCCAGCAGCCCCTCACAGGGGATGAATTCACCCCTCCACTTT
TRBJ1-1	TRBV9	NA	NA	CASSVDDRPFEAFF	TGTGCCAGCAGCGTAGATGACAGACCTTTTGAAGCTTTCTTT
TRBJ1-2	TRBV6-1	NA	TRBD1	CASMTGANPYGYTF	TGTGCCAGCATGACAGGGGCCAACCCATATGGCTACACCTTC
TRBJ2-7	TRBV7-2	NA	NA	CASSLGPSEQYF	TGTGCCAGCAGCTTAGGTCCCAGCGAGCAGTACTTC
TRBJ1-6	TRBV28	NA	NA	CASSLVQADSPLHF	TGTGCCAGCAGTTTGGTCCAGGCTGATTCACCCCTCCACTTT
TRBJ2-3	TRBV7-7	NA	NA	CASSLEGTDTQYF	TGTGCTAGCAGCTTAGAGGGGACAGATACGCAGTATTTT
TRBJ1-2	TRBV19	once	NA	CASISGTPYGYTF	TGTGCCAGTATCTCCGGGACACCTTATGGCTACACCTTC
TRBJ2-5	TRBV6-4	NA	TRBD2	CASSDSKALAGQETQYF	TGTGCCAGCAGTGACTCGAAAGCGCTAGCGGGTCAAGAGACCCAGTACTTC
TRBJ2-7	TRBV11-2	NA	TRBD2	CASSFPRLAPTYEQYF	TGTGCCAGCAGCTTCCCCAGACTAGCACCTACCTACGAGCAGTACTTC
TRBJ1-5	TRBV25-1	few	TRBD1	CASSDRDRDAPNQPQHF	TGTGCCAGCAGTGACCGGGACAGGGACGCGCCCAATCAGCCCCAGCATTTT
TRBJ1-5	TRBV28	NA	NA	CASSWAGNSNQPQHF	TGTGCCAGCAGTTGGGCGGGTAATAGCAATCAGCCCCAGCATTTT
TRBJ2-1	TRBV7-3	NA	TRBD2	CASSSTVGGVHNEQFF	TGTGCCAGCAGCTCCACCGTGGGGGGGGTCCACAATGAGCAGTTCTTC
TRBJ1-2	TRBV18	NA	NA	CASSPPAGRVSYGYTF	TGTGCCAGCTCACCACCGGCGGGCAGAGTTTCCTATGGCTACACCTTC
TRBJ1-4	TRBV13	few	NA	CASSQEQGVEKLFF	TGTGCCAGCAGCCAGGAACAAGGGGTTGAAAAACTGTTTTTT
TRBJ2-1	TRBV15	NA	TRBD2	CATSRVIRTNPGGEQFF	TGTGCCACCAGCAGAGTAATCCGTACTAACCCCGGGGGGGAGCAGTTCTTC
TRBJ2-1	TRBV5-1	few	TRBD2	CASSADLAASYNEQFF	TGCGCCAGCAGCGCGGACCTAGCGGCCTCCTACAATGAGCAGTTCTTC
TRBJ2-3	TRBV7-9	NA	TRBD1	CASSPPGQGASTDTQYF	TGTGCCAGCAGCCCACCCGGACAGGGGGCGTCCACAGATACGCAGTATTTT
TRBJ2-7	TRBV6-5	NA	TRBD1	CASSYSGRGNYEQYF	TGTGCCAGCAGTTACTCAGGCAGGGGGAATTACGAGCAGTACTTC
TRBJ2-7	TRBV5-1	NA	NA	CASRAVAGPYEQYF	TGCGCCAGCCGGGCCGTCGCAGGGCCCTACGAGCAGTACTTC
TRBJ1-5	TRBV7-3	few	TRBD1	CASSLLRQGATFNQPQHF	TGTGCCAGCAGCTTATTAAGGCAGGGGGCAACTTTCAATCAGCCCCAGCATTTT
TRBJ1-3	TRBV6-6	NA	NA	CASSPARSGNTIYF	TGTGCCAGCAGCCCCGCGCGCTCTGGAAACACCATATATTTT
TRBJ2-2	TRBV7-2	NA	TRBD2	CASSPGLAESNTGELFF	TGTGCCAGCAGCCCGGGACTAGCCGAGTCGAACACCGGGGAGCTGTTTTTT
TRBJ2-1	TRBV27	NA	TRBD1	CASRRTGTGSGEQFF	TGTGCCAGCAGACGGACGGGGACAGGGTCGGGTGAGCAGTTCTTC
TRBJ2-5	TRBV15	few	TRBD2	CATSRDLAGGLGQETQYF	TGTGCCACCAGCAGAGATCTGGCGGGAGGACTGGGGCAAGAGACCCAGTACTTC
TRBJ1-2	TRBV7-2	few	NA	CASSPTGDNYGYTF	TGTGCCAGCAGCCCGACCGGGGATAACTATGGCTACACCTTC
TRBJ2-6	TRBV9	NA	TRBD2	CASSRTSIISEGANVLTF	TGTGCCAGCAGCCGGACTAGTATTATAAGTGAGGGGGCCAACGTCCTGACTTTC
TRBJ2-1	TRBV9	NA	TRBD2	CASSVGGTSGSNEQFF	TGTGCCAGCAGCGTAGGGGGGACTAGCGGGAGTAATGAGCAGTTCTTC
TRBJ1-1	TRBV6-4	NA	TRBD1	CASGGGRGETEAFF	TGTGCCAGCGGAGGGGGCAGGGGGGAAACTGAAGCTTTCTTT
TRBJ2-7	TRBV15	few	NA	CATSRGIQTDSYEQYF	TGTGCCACCAGCAGGGGCATCCAGACCGATAGCTACGAGCAGTACTTC
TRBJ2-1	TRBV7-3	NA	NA	CASRRDFSSYNEQFF	TGTGCCAGCAGACGGGACTTTAGCTCCTACAATGAGCAGTTCTTC
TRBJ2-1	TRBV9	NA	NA	CASSDKGTAGYNEQFF	TGTGCCAGCAGCGACAAAGGAACAGCTGGCTACAATGAGCAGTTCTTC
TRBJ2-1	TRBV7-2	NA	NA	CASSPRGNNEQFF	TGTGCCAGCAGCCCCAGGGGTAACAATGAGCAGTTCTTC
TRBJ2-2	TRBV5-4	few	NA	CASTSSRGMAGELFF	TGTGCCAGCACATCCTCACGGGGTATGGCCGGGGAGCTGTTTTTT
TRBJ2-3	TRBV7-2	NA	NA	CASSFWAESSTDTQYF	TGTGCCAGCAGCTTCTGGGCCGAGTCTAGCACAGATACGCAGTATTTT